The 3 T cell receptor beta chains in this list originate from one sample, sequenced in a study of CD8 T cells in Susac syndrome. Random hexamers served to reverse transcribe roughly 0.45 to 1 ug RNA. A single record per CDR3 protein comes from TCRdb applying MiXCR to the immunoSEQ multiplex PCR reads. The sample shows some 220,000 distinct CDR3 sequences, roughly 96% of them seen only once. The sample was CD4+ T cells from PBMCs. Receptors were obtained from a human donor with multiple sclerosis.

This clonotype was recorded only once. J is TRBJ1-4 and V is TRBV28, with a weak D call TRBD1 (5 bases). CDR1 MDHEN and CDR2 SYDVKM come from the germline V gene. The CDR3 covers 13 residues. V was cut by 8 bases and J by 8 bases, with 15 bases left in between. This CDR3 reads CASSSTAIEKLFF. The CDR3 region has the DNA TGTGCCAGCTCCTCGACAGCAATCGAAAAACTGTTTTTT.

This chain links TRBV29-1 with TRBJ2-1; 9 bases fit TRBD2. The CDR3 runs to 13 residues. Per germline, CDR1 SQVTM and CDR2 ANQGSEA. Trimming removed 4 bases from V and 9 bases from J; junction bases left unmatched: 7. CDR3 in amino acids: CSVGGGRASEQFF. CDR3 coding DNA: TGCAGCGTTGGTGGCGGGAGGGCAAGTGAGCAGTTCTTC.

Concerning this clonotype: The junction and the germline gene differ at one end; a read error may be behind it. The rearrangement uses TRBV18 and TRBJ2-7, with D possibly TRBD2 on 6 matching bases. The CDR3 length is 11 residues. Looked up from germline, CDR1 is KGHSH and CDR2 is LQKENI. CDR3 in amino acids: CASSASGALHF. The CDR3 coding sequence is TGTGCCAGCTCAGCCTCGGGAGCCCTCCACTTC.